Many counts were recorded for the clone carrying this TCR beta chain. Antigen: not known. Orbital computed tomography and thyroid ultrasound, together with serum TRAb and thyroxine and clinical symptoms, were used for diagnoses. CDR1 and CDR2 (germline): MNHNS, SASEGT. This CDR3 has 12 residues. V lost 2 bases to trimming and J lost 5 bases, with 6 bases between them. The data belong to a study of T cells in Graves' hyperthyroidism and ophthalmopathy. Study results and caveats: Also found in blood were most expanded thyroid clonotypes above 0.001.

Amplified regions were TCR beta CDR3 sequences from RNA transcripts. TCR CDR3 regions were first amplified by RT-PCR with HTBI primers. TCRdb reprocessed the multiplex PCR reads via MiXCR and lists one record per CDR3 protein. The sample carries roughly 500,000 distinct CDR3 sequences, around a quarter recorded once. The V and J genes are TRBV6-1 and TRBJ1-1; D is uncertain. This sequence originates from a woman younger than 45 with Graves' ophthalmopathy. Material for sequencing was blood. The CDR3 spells CASSETRTEAFF. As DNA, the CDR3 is TGTGCCAGCAGTGAAACAAGGACTGAAGCTTTCTTT.